This T cell receptor beta chain was identified during a study of PD-1 blockade in classical Hodgkin lymphoma (dated by TCRdb to between 2020 and 2021). With regard to the full study: Nivolumab dosing was 3 mg/kg intravenously every 2 weeks, continuing until either disease progression or unacceptable toxicity. A peripheral blood immune signature of response to PD-1 blockade in classical Hodgkin lymphoma was defined using TCR beta sequencing and CyTOF. The paper as a whole reports these results and caveats: Baseline diversity similar to that of newly diagnosed patients was observed in trial patients achieving complete response, whereas significantly lower diversity was observed in partial responders and progressors. CD4+ but not CD8+ TCR diversity rose significantly by C4D1 (p=0.0027 vs p=0.16), most apparent in complete responders (p=0.02). Diversity was lower in patients who began nivolumab less than 1 year after ASCT, so these patients were left out of later analyses to avoid confounding by immune reconstitution. Newly diagnosed patients were reported to have lower baseline TCR diversity than healthy donors, and relapsed/refractory patients were reported to have lower baseline TCR diversity still. Only a single clinical trial cohort was studied, and what caused the repertoire differences, possibly disease activity or prior therapy, remained undefined.

Reading the label with the study, this specimen's time point is: cycle 4 day 1 (C4D1), after more than 5 weeks of nivolumab. All trial patients had relapsed after autologous stem cell transplantation, with cohorts A, B and C differing in prior brentuximab vedotin exposure. The trial cohort included 55 to 65 patients with relapsed/refractory classical Hodgkin lymphoma, and each patient had a best overall response of complete response, partial response or progressive disease. In the multi-cohort phase II CheckMate 205 trial, trial patients received single-agent nivolumab. An independent review committee assessed best overall response using the 2007 International Working Group response criteria. Trial PBMCs were collected just before the start of nivolumab (C1D1) and during therapy at cycle 2 day 1 and cycle 4 day 1. Peripheral blood was collected in 8 mL Vacutainer Cell Preparation Tubes, from which PBMCs were isolated by centrifugation and then cryopreserved.

Deletion took 4 bases off V and 7 bases off J, with a span of 7 bases between the germline ends. The CDR3 runs 11 amino acids, cysteine and phenylalanine included. The entry retains the CDR3 DNA only, 33 bases that are in frame from base 1. CDR1 LNHDA and CDR2 SQIVND were looked up in the germline V gene (reference sequence). Remarks on this clone: Its antigen remains unidentified. The sample holds no much larger clone one base away, and base qualities are not on file.

The Qiagen DNeasy kit was used to extract genomic DNA both from unsorted PBMCs and from the negatively selected CD4+ and CD8+ fractions. TCR beta CDR3 regions were amplified by immunoSEQ multiplex PCR using primers annealing to V and J segments. A synthetic immune receptor repertoire was used to minimize amplification bias, and remaining bias was computationally removed after sequencing. On the authors' methods: Custom Python scripts were used to quantify repertoire diversity as the Shannon entropy index. Unsorted, CD4+ and CD8+ repertoires were analyzed separately, except for combined analyses in which CD4+ and CD8+ sequences were merged in silico. A clone counted as expanded when the clone's frequency after treatment rose at least 2-fold relative to C1D1, and clones undetected at baseline were given a pseudocount of 0.5. Singleton clones were defined as clones with 0 or 1 copy at C1D1, and non-singleton clones were defined as clones with 2 or more copies. Clones expanded in unsorted samples were assigned a CD4+, CD8+ or unknown annotation through matching of protein sequences in sorted samples from the same patient. Wilcoxon tests on paired samples were used to test diversity changes from C1D1 to C4D1. TCRdb's version of the immuneACCESS table is confined to in-frame rearrangements and falls short of the full clone set. An unresolved V gene accounts for under half of the shortfall where checked; the remainder is of unknown origin. V and J calls and clone size are given by that table; D and trimming were obtained from the DNA. For this sample the table gives 5,500 to 7,500 clones, of which over 80% were detected only once. The ten largest account for 25% to 30% of the sample.

The clonotype originates from a human donor with classical Hodgkin lymphoma. The chain uses TRBV19 and TRBJ1-2, with the identity of the D gene unclear. The material was peripheral blood mononuclear cells (PBMCs), obtained before the fourth cycle of nivolumab. The nucleotide sequence reads TGTGCCAGTAGTAGAGAGGTTGGCTACACCTTC. This codes for CASSREVGYTF.